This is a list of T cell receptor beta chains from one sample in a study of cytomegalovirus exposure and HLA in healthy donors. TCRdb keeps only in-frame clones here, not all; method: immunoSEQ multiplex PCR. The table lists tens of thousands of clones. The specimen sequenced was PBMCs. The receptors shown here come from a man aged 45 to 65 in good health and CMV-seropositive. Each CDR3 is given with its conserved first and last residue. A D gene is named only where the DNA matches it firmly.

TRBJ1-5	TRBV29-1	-	CSVARQLGEPQHF	TGCAGCGTTGCCCGGCAGCTCGGGGAGCCCCAGCATTTT
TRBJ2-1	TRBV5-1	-	CASSGGRSYNEQFF	TGCGCCAGCAGCGGCGGTAGATCCTACAATGAGCAGTTCTTC
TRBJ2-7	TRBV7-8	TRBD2	CASSLYGTSLYEQYF	TGTGCCAGCAGCCTATACGGGACTAGCCTCTACGAGCAGTACTTC
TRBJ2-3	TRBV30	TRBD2	CAWSVSSGTSGRNTDTQYF	TGTGCCTGGAGTGTTAGTTCGGGGACTAGCGGGAGGAACACAGATACGCAGTATTTT
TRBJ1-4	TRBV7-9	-	CASSLRGIDEKLFF	TGTGCCAGCAGCTTAAGGGGGATCGATGAAAAACTGTTTTTT
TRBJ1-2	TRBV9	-	CASSVSGVPGYTF	TGTGCCAGCAGCGTGTCAGGGGTCCCTGGCTACACCTTC
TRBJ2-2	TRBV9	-	CASGKILMNQQPTGELFF	TGTGCCAGCGGCAAAATTCTGATGAACCAACAGCCCACCGGGGAGCTGTTTTTT
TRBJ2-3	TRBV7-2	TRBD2	CASSRLSGLNTDTQYF	TGTGCCAGCAGTCGCCTTAGCGGGTTGAACACAGATACGCAGTATTTT
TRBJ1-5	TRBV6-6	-	CASSLGGQPQHF	TGTGCCAGCAGTCTCGGGGGTCAGCCCCAGCATTTT
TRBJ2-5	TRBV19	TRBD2	CASSRGEGLYQETQYF	TGTGCCAGTAGCCGAGGGGAGGGTTTGTACCAAGAGACCCAGTACTTC
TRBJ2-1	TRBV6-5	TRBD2	CASSYSMTSVNEQFF	TGTGCCAGCAGTTACTCGATGACTAGCGTCAATGAGCAGTTCTTC
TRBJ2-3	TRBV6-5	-	CASRAAAFTDTQYF	TGTGCCAGCAGGGCGGCGGCTTTCACAGATACGCAGTATTTT
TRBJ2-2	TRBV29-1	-	CSVASGKAGELFF	TGCAGCGTTGCCTCAGGGAAGGCCGGGGAGCTGTTTTTT
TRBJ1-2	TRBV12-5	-	CASGLVLGGVNYGYTF	TGTGCTAGTGGTTTGGTACTCGGGGGAGTTAACTATGGCTACACCTTC
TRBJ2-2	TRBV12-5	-	CASGLGGTGELFF	TGTGCTAGTGGTTTGGGAGGGACCGGGGAGCTGTTTTTT
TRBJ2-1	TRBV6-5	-	CASSYANEQFF	TGTGCCAGCAGTTACGCGAATGAGCAGTTCTTC
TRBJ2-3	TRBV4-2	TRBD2	CASSPLRGWTDTQYF	TGTGCCAGCAGCCCCCTGCGGGGGTGGACAGATACGCAGTATTTT
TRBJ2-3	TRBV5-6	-	CASSLGGGGPATQYF	TGTGCCAGCAGCTTGGGGGGAGGAGGTCCAGCTACGCAGTATTTT
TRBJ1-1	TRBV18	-	CASSETVGNTEAFF	TGTGCCAGCTCCGAGACAGTGGGGAACACTGAAGCTTTCTTT
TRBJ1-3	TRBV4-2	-	CASSQDGDISGNTIYF	TGTGCCAGCAGCCAAGATGGGGACATCTCTGGAAACACCATATATTTT
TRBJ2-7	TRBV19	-	CASSILEGSGYEQYF	TGTGCCAGTAGTATATTGGAGGGGAGCGGCTACGAGCAGTACTTC
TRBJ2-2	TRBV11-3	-	CASSLVGTNTGELFF	TGTGCCAGCAGCTTAGTTGGCACGAACACCGGGGAGCTGTTTTTT
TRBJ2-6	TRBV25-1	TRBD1	CASSRTGSGANVLTF	TGTGCCAGCAGCCGGACAGGGTCTGGGGCCAACGTCCTGACTTTC
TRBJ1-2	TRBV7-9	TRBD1	CASSPATGGNYGYTF	TGTGCCAGCAGCCCCGCGACAGGGGGGAACTATGGCTACACCTTC
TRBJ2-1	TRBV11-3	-	CASSLDGGPWEFF	TGTGCCAGCAGCTTAGATGGAGGCCCCTGGGAGTTCTTC
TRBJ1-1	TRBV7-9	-	CASSFSENTEAFF	TGTGCCAGCAGCTTCTCAGAGAACACTGAAGCTTTCTTT
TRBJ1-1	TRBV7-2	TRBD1	CASSPPQGAAEAFF	TGTGCCAGCAGCCCACCCCAGGGGGCCGCTGAAGCTTTCTTT
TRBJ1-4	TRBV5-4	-	CASSQSRGPEEKLFF	TGTGCCAGCAGTCAGTCGAGAGGGCCAGAGGAAAAACTGTTTTTT
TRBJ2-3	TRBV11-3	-	CASSLRAGADTQYF	TGTGCCAGCAGCTTACGGGCAGGGGCTGATACGCAGTATTTT
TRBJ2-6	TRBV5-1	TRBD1	CASSLVGQGESGANVLTF	TGCGCCAGCAGCTTGGTGGGACAGGGGGAGTCGGGGGCCAACGTCCTGACTTTC
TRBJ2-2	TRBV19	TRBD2	CASRGPGGREAGELFF	TGTGCCAGTAGGGGGCCTGGCGGGAGGGAAGCCGGGGAGCTGTTTTTT
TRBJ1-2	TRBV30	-	CAWTGGSFNYGYTF	TGTGCCTGGACCGGGGGGTCTTTCAACTATGGCTACACCTTC
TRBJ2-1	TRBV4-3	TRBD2	CASSQAGLVAEQFF	TGCGCCAGCAGCCAAGCGGGACTAGTGGCTGAGCAGTTCTTC
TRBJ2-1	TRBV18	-	CASSPPGTPYNEQFF	TGTGCCAGCTCACCACCCGGGACACCGTACAATGAGCAGTTCTTC
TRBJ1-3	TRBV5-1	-	CASSLWQGNTIYF	TGCGCCAGCAGCTTGTGGCAGGGAAACACCATATATTTT
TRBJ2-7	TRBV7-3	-	CASSLGMDYEQYF	TGTGCCAGCAGCTTGGGCATGGACTACGAGCAGTACTTC
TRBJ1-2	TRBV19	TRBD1	CASSDLGQGPYGYTF	TGTGCCAGTAGCGACCTGGGACAGGGTCCCTATGGCTACACCTTC
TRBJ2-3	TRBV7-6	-	CASSLGGLDTQYF	TGTGCCAGCAGCTTAGGTGGCCTAGATACGCAGTATTTT
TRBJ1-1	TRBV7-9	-	CASSLIGTEAFF	TGTGCCAGCAGCTTAATCGGGACTGAAGCTTTCTTT
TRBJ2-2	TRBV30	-	CAWSAARYTGELFF	TGTGCCTGGAGCGCCGCCAGATACACCGGGGAGCTGTTTTTT
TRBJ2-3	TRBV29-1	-	CSSGQSTDTQYF	TGCAGCTCCGGACAGAGCACAGATACGCAGTATTTT
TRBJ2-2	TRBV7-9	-	CASSPGAGELFF	TGTGCCAGCAGCCCCGGGGCCGGGGAGCTGTTTTTT
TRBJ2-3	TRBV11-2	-	CASSLGSGRHSTDTQYF	TGTGCCAGCAGCTTAGGTTCAGGTCGACATAGCACAGATACGCAGTATTTT
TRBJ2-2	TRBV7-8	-	CASSLLAGTGELFF	TGTGCCAGCAGCTTACTCGCGGGCACCGGGGAGCTGTTTTTT
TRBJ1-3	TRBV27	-	CASSSGGAPGNTIYF	TGTGCCAGCAGTTCCGGAGGGGCTCCCGGAAACACCATATATTTT
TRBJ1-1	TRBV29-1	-	CSVAALRNTEAFF	TGCAGCGTGGCCGCTTTACGGAACACTGAAGCTTTCTTT
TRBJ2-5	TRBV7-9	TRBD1	CASSSTGWETQYF	TGTGCCAGCAGCTCGACAGGGTGGGAGACCCAGTACTTC
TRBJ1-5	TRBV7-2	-	CASSRMEGKQPQHF	TGTGCCAGCAGCCGCATGGAGGGTAAGCAGCCCCAGCATTTT
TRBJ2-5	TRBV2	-	CASSGRSQTQETQYF	TGTGCCAGCAGTGGACGGAGCCAAACCCAAGAGACCCAGTACTTC
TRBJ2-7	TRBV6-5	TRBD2	CASSYGLAGVHEQYF	TGTGCCAGCAGTTACGGACTAGCGGGAGTCCACGAGCAGTACTTC
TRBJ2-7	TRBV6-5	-	CASRLGIATYEQYF	TGTGCCAGCAGGCTCGGGATAGCGACGTACGAGCAGTACTTC
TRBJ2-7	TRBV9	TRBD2	CASSGTSGRGQYF	TGTGCCAGCAGTGGGACTAGCGGGAGAGGGCAGTACTTC
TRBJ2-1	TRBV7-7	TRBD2	CASSLGTGGSYNEQFF	TGTGCTAGCAGCTTAGGGACGGGAGGTTCCTACAATGAGCAGTTCTTC